This T cell receptor (beta chain) was found in a study of blood T cell repertoires in COVID-19. Study as a whole: Donors in the United States, Italy and Spain gave samples during acute or convalescent COVID-19.

Generated by immunoSEQ multiplex PCR, the TCRdb table keeps only in-frame clones and is missing some. Found here are fewer than 250,000 clones, around 87% of them singletons; the top ten hold about 7%. Germline CDR1 is MNHEY and CDR2 is SVGAGI. CDR3 length: 15 residues. Trimming removed 6 bases from V and 3 bases from J; junction bases left unmatched: 11. The clonotype originates from a man aged 25 to 40 in a cohort exposed to, infected with or recovered from COVID-19 (not recorded which). The V and J genes are TRBV6-5 and TRBJ2-7; 7 bases are shared with TRBD2. Input material: PBMCs or T cells enriched from blood (not recorded which). CDR3 nucleotides: TGTGCCAGCAGAGACATGGCGGGAGTGAACTACGAGCAGTACTTC. It codes for CASRDMAGVNYEQYF.